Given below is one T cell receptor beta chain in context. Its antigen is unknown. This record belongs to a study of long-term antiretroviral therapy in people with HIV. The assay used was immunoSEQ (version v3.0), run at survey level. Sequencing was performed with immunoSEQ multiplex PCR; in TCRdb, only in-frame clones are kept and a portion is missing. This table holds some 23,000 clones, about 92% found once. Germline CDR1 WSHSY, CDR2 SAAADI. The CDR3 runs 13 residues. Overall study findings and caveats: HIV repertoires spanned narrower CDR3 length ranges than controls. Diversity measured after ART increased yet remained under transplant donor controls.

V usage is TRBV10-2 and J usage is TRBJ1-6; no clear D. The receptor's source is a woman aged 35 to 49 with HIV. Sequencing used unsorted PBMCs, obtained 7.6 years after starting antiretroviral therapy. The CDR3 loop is CAVKTSSDSPLHF. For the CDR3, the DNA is TGCGCTGTGAAGACCTCCTCGGACTCACCCCTCCACTTT.